A selection of T cell receptor beta chains follows, all from one sample in a study of blood T cell repertoires in COVID-19. TCRdb's table, derived via immunoSEQ multiplex PCR, lists solely in-frame clones and lacks some. Of about 99,000 clones in the sample, 85% to 90% are singletons; the top ten hold just over 2%. The source material was peripheral blood. The origin of the receptors is a man in his fifties or sixties with COVID-19, enrolled during active disease. Each CDR3 is given with its conserved first and last residue. Fields, in order: J gene, D gene, V gene, CDR3 length, clone size, CDR3 DNA, CDR3 protein. D genes are given only for firm matches. Where a row states a size, it is once, few, many or the class of an expanded clone; other rows omit it.

j_call: TRBJ2-5
d_call: .
v_call: TRBV14
cdr3_length: 13
clone_size: .
cdr3_nt: TGTGCCAGCAGCCGGGGCAGGGAAGAGACCCAGTACTTC
cdr3_aa: CASSRGREETQYF

j_call: TRBJ2-1
d_call: TRBD1
v_call: TRBV6-5
cdr3_length: 15
clone_size: .
cdr3_nt: TGTGCCAGCGGGAAGACAGGGTGGGCCGCCAATGAGCAGTTCTTC
cdr3_aa: CASGKTGWAANEQFF

j_call: TRBJ2-1
d_call: TRBD2
v_call: TRBV9
cdr3_length: 15
clone_size: few
cdr3_nt: TGTGCCAGCAGCGTAGGAGCGGGGGCTTACAATGAGCAGTTCTTC
cdr3_aa: CASSVGAGAYNEQFF

j_call: TRBJ2-1
d_call: .
v_call: TRBV11-3
cdr3_length: 13
clone_size: .
cdr3_nt: TGTGCCAGCAGCTCCCCGACGGGTAATGAGCAGTTCTTC
cdr3_aa: CASSSPTGNEQFF

j_call: TRBJ2-4
d_call: .
v_call: TRBV2
cdr3_length: 15
clone_size: .
cdr3_nt: TGTGCCAGCAGTGGCGAGGCGGTAGCCAAAAACATTCAGTACTTC
cdr3_aa: CASSGEAVAKNIQYF

j_call: TRBJ2-2
d_call: .
v_call: TRBV4-2
cdr3_length: 16
clone_size: .
cdr3_nt: TGTGCCAGCAGCCAAGATTTCAGGGTGTTGTTGGGGGAGCTGTTTTTT
cdr3_aa: CASSQDFRVLLGELFF

j_call: TRBJ2-1
d_call: TRBD2
v_call: TRBV5-1
cdr3_length: 15
clone_size: .
cdr3_nt: TGCGCCAGCAGCCCTGGGACTAGCGGGTACAATGAGCAGTTCTTC
cdr3_aa: CASSPGTSGYNEQFF

j_call: TRBJ1-2
d_call: TRBD1
v_call: TRBV9
cdr3_length: 16
clone_size: .
cdr3_nt: TGTGCCAGCAGCGTAGATCTGACAGGGAGGAACTATGGCTACACCTTC
cdr3_aa: CASSVDLTGRNYGYTF

j_call: TRBJ1-6
d_call: .
v_call: TRBV2
cdr3_length: 14
clone_size: .
cdr3_nt: TGTGCCAGCAGTACTTCCTCCTATAATTCACCCCTCCACTTT
cdr3_aa: CASSTSSYNSPLHF

j_call: TRBJ2-3
d_call: .
v_call: TRBV2
cdr3_length: 11
clone_size: .
cdr3_nt: TGTGCCAGCGCAGGCACAGATACGCAGTATTTT
cdr3_aa: CASAGTDTQYF

j_call: TRBJ2-5
d_call: TRBD1
v_call: TRBV7-8
cdr3_length: 15
clone_size: .
cdr3_nt: TGTGCCAGCAGCAGGGACAGGGGGTATGGAGAGACCCAGTACTTC
cdr3_aa: CASSRDRGYGETQYF

j_call: TRBJ2-7
d_call: .
v_call: TRBV12-3/TRBV12-4
cdr3_length: 12
clone_size: .
cdr3_nt: TGTGCCAGCAGTTTTTCAGCGGACGAGCAGTACTTC
cdr3_aa: CASSFSADEQYF

j_call: TRBJ2-7
d_call: .
v_call: TRBV6-1
cdr3_length: 16
clone_size: .
cdr3_nt: TGTGCCAGCAGTGAAAGCGAGGGAACATATGCCTACGAGCAGTACTTC
cdr3_aa: CASSESEGTYAYEQYF

j_call: TRBJ2-2
d_call: .
v_call: TRBV4-1
cdr3_length: 14
clone_size: .
cdr3_nt: TGCGCCAGCAGCCAGCAAACAGGGACCGGGGAGCTGTTTTTT
cdr3_aa: CASSQQTGTGELFF

j_call: TRBJ2-7
d_call: TRBD1
v_call: TRBV5-1
cdr3_length: 15
clone_size: .
cdr3_nt: TGCGCCAGCAGCCAAGGGACAGGGGGGATCTACGAGCAGTACTTC
cdr3_aa: CASSQGTGGIYEQYF

j_call: TRBJ2-4
d_call: .
v_call: TRBV4-1
cdr3_length: 17
clone_size: .
cdr3_nt: TGCGCCAGCAGCCAAGAGGGTCAGGGACTAGCCAAAAACATTCAGTACTTC
cdr3_aa: CASSQEGQGLAKNIQYF

j_call: TRBJ2-7
d_call: TRBD2
v_call: TRBV7-2
cdr3_length: 15
clone_size: .
cdr3_nt: TGTGCCAGCAGCTTAGTGGGAGGGGACTCCTACGAGCAGTACTTC
cdr3_aa: CASSLVGGDSYEQYF

j_call: TRBJ2-7
d_call: .
v_call: TRBV2
cdr3_length: 13
clone_size: .
cdr3_nt: TGTGCCAGCAGTGATGGTCGGGGTCGCGAGCAGTACTTC
cdr3_aa: CASSDGRGREQYF

j_call: TRBJ2-3
d_call: TRBD2
v_call: TRBV3-1/TRBV3-2
cdr3_length: 16
clone_size: .
cdr3_nt: TGTGCCAGCAGCCAAGCTAGCGGGGGGTCCACAGATACGCAGTATTTT
cdr3_aa: CASSQASGGSTDTQYF

j_call: TRBJ2-2
d_call: .
v_call: TRBV28
cdr3_length: 18
clone_size: .
cdr3_nt: TGTGCCAGCAGTTTCATCCCGCCGGGACACTCGAACACCGGGGAGCTGTTTTTT
cdr3_aa: CASSFIPPGHSNTGELFF

j_call: TRBJ1-3
d_call: .
v_call: TRBV6-2/TRBV6-3
cdr3_length: 17
clone_size: .
cdr3_nt: TGTGCCAGCAGCCCTAGGGGGGGGTCTGGATCTGGAAACACCATATATTTT
cdr3_aa: CASSPRGGSGSGNTIYF

j_call: TRBJ1-2
d_call: TRBD1
v_call: TRBV18
cdr3_length: 15
clone_size: .
cdr3_nt: TGTGCCAGCTCACCGGGACAGGGGGCCGGCTATGGCTACACCTTC
cdr3_aa: CASSPGQGAGYGYTF

j_call: TRBJ2-3
d_call: TRBD1
v_call: TRBV6-5
cdr3_length: 15
clone_size: .
cdr3_nt: TGTGCCAGCAGTTACTCGGGACAGGGCACAGATACGCAGTATTTT
cdr3_aa: CASSYSGQGTDTQYF

j_call: TRBJ1-2
d_call: .
v_call: TRBV5-1
cdr3_length: 14
clone_size: .
cdr3_nt: TGCGCCAGCAGCAACGGTGGGGGCAACTATGGCTACACCTTC
cdr3_aa: CASSNGGGNYGYTF

j_call: TRBJ1-2
d_call: TRBD1
v_call: TRBV6-5
cdr3_length: 13
clone_size: once
cdr3_nt: TGTGCCAGCATACCGACAGGGCCCTATGGCTACACCTTC
cdr3_aa: CASIPTGPYGYTF

j_call: TRBJ1-1
d_call: .
v_call: TRBV27
cdr3_length: 15
clone_size: .
cdr3_nt: TGTGCCAGCAGTTTAACAGGGTTTAGGAACACTGAAGCTTTCTTT
cdr3_aa: CASSLTGFRNTEAFF

j_call: TRBJ2-1
d_call: TRBD2
v_call: TRBV7-2
cdr3_length: 17
clone_size: .
cdr3_nt: TGTGCCAGCAGCCCAACCAAGCGGGGGGGCGTGAACAATGAGCAGTTCTTC
cdr3_aa: CASSPTKRGGVNNEQFF

j_call: TRBJ1-4
d_call: .
v_call: TRBV5-1
cdr3_length: 15
clone_size: .
cdr3_nt: TGCGCCAGCAGCCGTGAGATGGCAACTAATGAAAAACTGTTTTTT
cdr3_aa: CASSREMATNEKLFF

j_call: TRBJ2-7
d_call: TRBD1
v_call: TRBV20-1
cdr3_length: 11
clone_size: .
cdr3_nt: TGCAGTGCTGTACAGGGGTACGAGCAGTACTTC
cdr3_aa: CSAVQGYEQYF

j_call: TRBJ1-6
d_call: .
v_call: TRBV4-1
cdr3_length: 15
clone_size: .
cdr3_nt: TGCGCCAGCAGTCAAGGCGGAGGAGGAGGGTCACCCCTCCACTTT
cdr3_aa: CASSQGGGGGSPLHF

j_call: TRBJ2-5
d_call: .
v_call: TRBV19
cdr3_length: 13
clone_size: once
cdr3_nt: TGTGCCAGTAGTGTGACAGTCCAAGAGACCCAGTACTTC
cdr3_aa: CASSVTVQETQYF

j_call: TRBJ1-6
d_call: .
v_call: TRBV9
cdr3_length: 16
clone_size: .
cdr3_nt: TGTGCCAGCAGCGCGGACATTTTTGGCCCTAATTCACCCCTCCACTTT
cdr3_aa: CASSADIFGPNSPLHF

j_call: TRBJ2-3
d_call: .
v_call: TRBV5-1
cdr3_length: 15
clone_size: once
cdr3_nt: TGCGCCAGCAGCTTGGAGAGGGGGAGCACAGATACGCAGTATTTT
cdr3_aa: CASSLERGSTDTQYF

j_call: TRBJ2-1
d_call: .
v_call: TRBV19
cdr3_length: 14
clone_size: .
cdr3_nt: TGTGCCAGATCGAGGGGGTGGTCCTACAATGAGCAGTTCTTC
cdr3_aa: CARSRGWSYNEQFF

j_call: TRBJ1-2
d_call: TRBD1
v_call: TRBV24-1
cdr3_length: 15
clone_size: .
cdr3_nt: TGTGCCACCAGTTCCGGACAGGGGTTTCGCTATGGCTACACCTTC
cdr3_aa: CATSSGQGFRYGYTF

j_call: TRBJ1-6
d_call: TRBD1
v_call: TRBV2
cdr3_length: 17
clone_size: .
cdr3_nt: TGTGCCAGCAGTGAAACCTTACAGGGGGAGCCCCATTCACCCCTCCACTTT
cdr3_aa: CASSETLQGEPHSPLHF

j_call: TRBJ2-1
d_call: TRBD1
v_call: TRBV14
cdr3_length: 18
clone_size: .
cdr3_nt: TGTGCCAGCAGCCAAGAAGGGCAGTTTGGGACAGGGCCCAATGAGCAGTTCTTC
cdr3_aa: CASSQEGQFGTGPNEQFF

j_call: TRBJ1-2
d_call: TRBD1
v_call: TRBV24-1
cdr3_length: 13
clone_size: .
cdr3_nt: TGTGCCACCAGTGACGGGACAGGGTATGGCTACACCTTC
cdr3_aa: CATSDGTGYGYTF

j_call: TRBJ2-1
d_call: .
v_call: TRBV9
cdr3_length: 16
clone_size: .
cdr3_nt: TGTGCCAGCAGAAAGGGGGAGGGGCAAACCTCCAATGAGCAGTTCTTC
cdr3_aa: CASRKGEGQTSNEQFF

j_call: TRBJ1-2
d_call: TRBD1
v_call: TRBV30
cdr3_length: 12
clone_size: .
cdr3_nt: TGTGCCTGGAGTTATAGGACAGGGCACTACACCTTC
cdr3_aa: CAWSYRTGHYTF

j_call: TRBJ1-2
d_call: .
v_call: TRBV24-1
cdr3_length: 14
clone_size: .
cdr3_nt: TGTGCCACCAGTGATCCCCCGACAGATTATGGCTACACCTTC
cdr3_aa: CATSDPPTDYGYTF

j_call: TRBJ2-2
d_call: .
v_call: TRBV4-3
cdr3_length: 16
clone_size: .
cdr3_nt: TGCGCCAGCAGCCAAGACTCTAATTGGAACACCGGGGAGCTGTTTTTT
cdr3_aa: CASSQDSNWNTGELFF

j_call: TRBJ1-1
d_call: .
v_call: TRBV5-5
cdr3_length: 16
clone_size: .
cdr3_nt: TGTGCCAGCAGTTGGGGGACACGATTCATGAACACTGAAGCTTTCTTT
cdr3_aa: CASSWGTRFMNTEAFF

j_call: TRBJ2-3
d_call: .
v_call: TRBV11-2
cdr3_length: 14
clone_size: .
cdr3_nt: TGTGCCAGCACACCGGGTATAAGCACAGATACGCAGTATTTT
cdr3_aa: CASTPGISTDTQYF

j_call: TRBJ1-1
d_call: .
v_call: TRBV7-9
cdr3_length: 13
clone_size: .
cdr3_nt: TGTGCCAGCAGCCGTACACCGAACACTGAAGCTTTCTTT
cdr3_aa: CASSRTPNTEAFF

j_call: TRBJ2-4
d_call: TRBD1
v_call: TRBV5-1
cdr3_length: 15
clone_size: .
cdr3_nt: TGCGCCAGCAGCTCCAATGACAGGGTAGGCGGCATTCAGTACTTC
cdr3_aa: CASSSNDRVGGIQYF

j_call: TRBJ1-1
d_call: .
v_call: TRBV4-3
cdr3_length: 14
clone_size: .
cdr3_nt: TGCGCCAGCAGCCAAGAATTCGGGATAACTGAAGCTTTCTTT
cdr3_aa: CASSQEFGITEAFF